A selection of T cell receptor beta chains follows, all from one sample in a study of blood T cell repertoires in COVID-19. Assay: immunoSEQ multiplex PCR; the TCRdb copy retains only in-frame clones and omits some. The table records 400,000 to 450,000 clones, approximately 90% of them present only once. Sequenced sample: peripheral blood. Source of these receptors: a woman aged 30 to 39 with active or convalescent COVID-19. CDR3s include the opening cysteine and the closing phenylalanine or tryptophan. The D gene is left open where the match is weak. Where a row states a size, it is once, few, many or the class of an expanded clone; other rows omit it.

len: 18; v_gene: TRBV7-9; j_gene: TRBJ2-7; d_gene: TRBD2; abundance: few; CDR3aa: CASSIVGTSGTLAYEQYF; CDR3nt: TGTGCCAGCAGCATAGTCGGGACTAGCGGAACCCTCGCCTACGAGCAGTACTTC
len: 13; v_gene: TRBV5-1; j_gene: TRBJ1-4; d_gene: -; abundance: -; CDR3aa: CASSTQSNEKLFF; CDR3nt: TGCGCCAGCAGCACACAGTCGAATGAAAAACTGTTTTTT
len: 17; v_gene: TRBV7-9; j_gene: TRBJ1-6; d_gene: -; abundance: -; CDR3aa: CASSPGGASSYNSPLHF; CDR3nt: TGTGCCAGCAGCCCCGGGGGGGCGAGCTCCTATAATTCACCCCTCCACTTT
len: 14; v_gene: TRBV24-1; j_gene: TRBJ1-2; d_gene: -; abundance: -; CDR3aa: CATSDSTVTYGYTF; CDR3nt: TGTGCCACCAGTGATTCTACAGTTACCTATGGCTACACCTTC
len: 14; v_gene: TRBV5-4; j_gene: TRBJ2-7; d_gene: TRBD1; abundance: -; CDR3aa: CASSRDRGPYEQYF; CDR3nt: TGTGCCAGCAGCCGGGACAGGGGGCCCTACGAGCAGTACTTC
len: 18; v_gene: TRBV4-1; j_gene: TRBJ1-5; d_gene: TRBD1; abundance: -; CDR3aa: CASSQVGGAGGRNQPQHF; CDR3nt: TGCGCCAGCAGCCAAGTAGGAGGTGCAGGGGGCCGCAATCAGCCCCAGCATTTT
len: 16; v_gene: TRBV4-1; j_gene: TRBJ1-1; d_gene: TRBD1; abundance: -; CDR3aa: CASSQTSPGQITEAFF; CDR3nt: TGCGCCAGCAGCCAGACATCCCCGGGACAGATCACTGAAGCTTTCTTT
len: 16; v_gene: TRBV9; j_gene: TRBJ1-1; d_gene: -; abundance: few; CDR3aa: CASSVEPQDGNTEAFF; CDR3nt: TGTGCCAGCAGCGTAGAACCACAGGACGGGAACACTGAAGCTTTCTTT
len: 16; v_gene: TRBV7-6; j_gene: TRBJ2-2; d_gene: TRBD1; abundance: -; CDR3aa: CASSLDDRGDTGELFF; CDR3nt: TGTGCCAGCAGCTTAGATGACAGGGGCGACACCGGGGAGCTGTTTTTT
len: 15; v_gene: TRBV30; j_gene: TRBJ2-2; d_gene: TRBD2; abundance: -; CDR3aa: CAWSGIAGVIGELFF; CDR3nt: TGTGCCTGGAGTGGAATAGCGGGAGTAATCGGGGAGCTGTTTTTT
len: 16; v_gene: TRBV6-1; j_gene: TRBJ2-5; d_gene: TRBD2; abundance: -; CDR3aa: CASSAAGAGGLQTQYF; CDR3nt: TGTGCCAGCAGTGCGGCCGGAGCGGGAGGCCTCCAGACCCAGTACTTC
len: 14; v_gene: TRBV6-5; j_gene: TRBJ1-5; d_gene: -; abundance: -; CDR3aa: CATSRGFSNQPQHF; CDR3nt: TGTGCCACATCCAGGGGTTTTAGCAATCAGCCCCAGCATTTT
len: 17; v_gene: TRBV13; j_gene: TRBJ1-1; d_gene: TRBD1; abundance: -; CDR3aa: CASSPWDRGLVDTEAFF; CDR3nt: TGTGCCAGCAGCCCATGGGACAGGGGGTTGGTTGACACTGAAGCTTTCTTT
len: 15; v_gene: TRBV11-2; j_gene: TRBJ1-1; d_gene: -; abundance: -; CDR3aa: CASSSPGDGNTEAFF; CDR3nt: TGTGCCAGCAGCTCACCGGGAGATGGGAACACTGAAGCTTTCTTT
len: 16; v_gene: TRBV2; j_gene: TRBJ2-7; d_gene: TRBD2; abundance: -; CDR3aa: CASSEGAGGSLYEQYF; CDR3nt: TGTGCCAGCAGTGAAGGCGCGGGGGGCTCCCTCTACGAGCAGTACTTC
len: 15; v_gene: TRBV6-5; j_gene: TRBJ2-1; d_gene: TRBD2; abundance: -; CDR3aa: CASTLSGLDFNEQFF; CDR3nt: TGTGCCAGCACCCTATCCGGACTAGACTTCAATGAGCAGTTCTTC
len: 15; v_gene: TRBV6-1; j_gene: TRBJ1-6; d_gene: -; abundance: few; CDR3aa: CASSELEGGNSPLHF; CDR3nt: TGTGCCAGCAGTGAACTCGAGGGGGGGAATTCACCCCTCCACTTT
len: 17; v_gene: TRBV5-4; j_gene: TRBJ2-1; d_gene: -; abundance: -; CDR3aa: CASSLAVAPLPYNEQFF; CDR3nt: TGTGCCAGCAGCTTGGCCGTAGCGCCTCTACCTTACAATGAGCAGTTCTTC
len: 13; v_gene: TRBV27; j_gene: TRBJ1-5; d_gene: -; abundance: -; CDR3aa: CASSLGQNQPQHF; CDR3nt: TGTGCCAGCAGTTTAGGACAAAATCAGCCCCAGCATTTT
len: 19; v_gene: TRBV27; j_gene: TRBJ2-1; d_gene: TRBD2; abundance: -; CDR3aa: CASSPGTSGGANFYNEQFF; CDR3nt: TGTGCCAGCAGTCCTGGGACTAGCGGGGGGGCGAACTTCTACAATGAGCAGTTCTTC
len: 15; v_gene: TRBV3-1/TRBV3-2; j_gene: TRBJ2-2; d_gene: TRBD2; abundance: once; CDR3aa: CASSQGERGTGELFF; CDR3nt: TGTGCCAGCAGCCAAGGAGAGCGGGGCACCGGGGAGCTGTTTTTT
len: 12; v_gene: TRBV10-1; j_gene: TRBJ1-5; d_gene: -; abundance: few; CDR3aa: CASSEWEQPQHF; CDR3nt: TGCGCCAGCAGTGAGTGGGAGCAGCCCCAGCATTTT